Shown below are 30 T cell receptor beta chains from a single sample sequenced in a study of PD-1 blockade in classical Hodgkin lymphoma. Sample time point: cycle 4 day 1 (C4D1), after more than 5 weeks of nivolumab. The patients all showed relapse after autologous stem cell transplantation, while their brentuximab vedotin exposure varied. The assay was immunoSEQ multiplex PCR, and TCRdb's table has in-frame clones only and misses some. The sample shows 20,000 to 25,000 clones, 60% to 75% of them seen only once. Sequencing was performed on peripheral blood mononuclear cells (PBMCs), taken before the fourth cycle of nivolumab. The receptors stem from a human donor with classical Hodgkin lymphoma.

The chain joins TRBV18 to TRBJ2-3; no firm D call. Germline CDR1 KGHSH, CDR2 LQKENI. V was shortened by 3 bases and J by 4 bases, with 11 bases between the two germline ends. There are 14 residues in the CDR3. The DNA of the CDR3 is TGTGCCAGCTCACCCCCGACACGAGCAGATACGCAGTATTTT. This sequence encodes CASSPPTRADTQYF.

The table lists this clone with a few counts. The DNA of the CDR3 is TGCGCCAGCAGCCAAGATGGTCAGAACTACAATGAGCAGTTCTTC. This gives the protein CASSQDGQNYNEQFF. The chain links TRBV4-3 to TRBJ2-1; D is unclear. V lost 0 bases and J 3 bases, leaving 9 bases between the germline ends. Germline assignment: CDR1 LGHNA and CDR2 YSLEER. The CDR3 extends over 15 amino acids.

The gene calls are TRBV7-2 and TRBJ1-1, with 11 bases that match TRBD1. The germline V gene has CDR1 SGHTA and CDR2 FQGNSA. The ends lost 6 bases at V and 4 bases at J; junction bases unmatched: 4. This CDR3 spans 14 amino acids. The CDR3 here is CASRPGTGGTEAFF. The DNA for the CDR3 is TGTGCCAGCAGACCGGGGACAGGGGGCACTGAAGCTTTCTTT.

By frequency in the sample, this clone is medium-sized. V usage is TRBV30 and J usage is TRBJ1-4; D is undetermined. Germline assignment: CDR1 GTSNPN and CDR2 SVGIG (reference sequence). The CDR3 is 15 residues long. V lost 8 bases to trimming and J lost 2 bases, with 18 bases between them. The chain's CDR3 is CAGSSPGATNEKLFF. DNA of the CDR3: TGTGCCGGGTCAAGCCCAGGAGCCACTAATGAAAAACTGTTTTTT. Together with reference TRBV30 and TRBJ1-4, the CDR3 gives the full variable domain: SQTIHQWPATLVQPVGSPLSLECTVEGTSNPNLYWYRQAAGRGLQLLFYSVGIGQISSEVPQNLSASRPQDRQFILSSKKLLLSDSGFYLCAGSSPGATNEKLFFGSGTQLSVL.

This clone came up a few times. The J gene is TRBJ1-2, the V gene TRBV6-1; D not resolved. This CDR3 is built from 14 residues. The V end was cut by 4 bases, the J end by 4 bases, with 13 bases between. Germline CDR1 reads MNHNS; CDR2 reads SASEGT. The CDR3 coding sequence is TGTGCCAGCAGTGCAGAGACTCCATTCTATGGCTACACCTTC. Protein sequence: CASSAETPFYGYTF.

A few counts support this clone. This chain joins TRBV19 and TRBJ2-2, with 12 bases aligning to TRBD2. The CDR3 spans 16 residues. Germline V gene data show CDR1 as LNHDA and CDR2 as SQIVND (reference sequence). The V gene end was trimmed by 5 bases and the J gene end by 7 bases; junction bases not matched to a gene: 8. The CDR3 here is CASSWASGRAGGELFF. CDR3 nucleotide sequence: TGTGCCAGTAGTTGGGCTAGCGGGAGGGCCGGCGGGGAGCTGTTTTTT.

The rearrangement joins TRBV10-3 to TRBJ2-3; TRBD1 matches 7 bases. The germline gives CDR1 ENHRY, CDR2 SYGVKD. The CDR3 spans 13 residues. The V gene end was trimmed by 9 bases and the J gene end by 0 bases; junction bases not matched to a gene: 3. DNA of the CDR3: TGTGCCATAAGACAGGGAAGCACAGATACGCAGTATTTT. Translated: CAIRQGSTDTQYF.

This chain uses TRBV2 with TRBJ1-1, with no clear D. Trimming removed 4 bases from V and 1 base from J, with 7 bases in between. The CDR3 has 13 residues. The germline V gene encodes CDR1 SNHLY and CDR2 FYNNEI. This chain's CDR3 is CASSGVANTEAFF. The CDR3 DNA reads as TGTGCCAGCAGTGGGGTTGCGAACACTGAAGCTTTCTTT.

This chain uses TRBV21-1 with TRBJ2-1; the D call in the table, TRBD2, was not verified against the DNA. TRBV21-1 is a listed pseudogene. The CDR3 loop spans 18 amino acids. The CDR3 sequence: CASSKASLAGYAYNEQFF. The CDR3 DNA follows: TGTGCCAGCAGCAAAGCGTCATTAGCGGGATACGCCTACAATGAGCAGTTCTTC.

The chain employs TRBV9 and TRBJ2-7; 8 bases line up with TRBD1. The V gene's germline CDR1 is SGDLS and CDR2 YYNGEE. The CDR3 runs to 15 residues. V gave up 4 bases and J gave up 6 bases; unmatched junction bases: 12. The CDR3 DNA reads TGTGCCAGCAGCTCTCGTAGATCCGGGACAGGCGAGCAGTACTTC. Translating it yields CASSSRRSGTGEQYF.

This clone was recorded a few times. The genes are TRBV5-4 and TRBJ2-3; D is perhaps TRBD1 (5 bases). The CDR3 is 14 amino acids. CDR1 and CDR2 from the germline V gene are SGHNT and YYREEE (reference sequence). Trimming shortened V by 4 bases and J by 0 bases, and 9 bases separated the two germline ends. CDR3 sequence (DNA): TGTGCCAGCAGCAAAGGACAAAGCACAGATACGCAGTATTTT. Its translation: CASSKGQSTDTQYF.

In DNA form, the CDR3 reads TGTGCCAGCAGCTTCGGGACGGGCAATTCACCCCTCCACTTT. It codes for CASSFGTGNSPLHF. The chain has TRBV11-2 and TRBJ1-6; tentatively, D is TRBD1 (5 bases). Germline V CDR1 and CDR2: SGHAT, FQNNGV. Trimming removed 3 bases at V and 7 bases at J, with 10 bases between. CDR3 length equals 14 residues.

V gene TRBV5-1 combines with J gene TRBJ1-1, with D hard to call. V was cut by 0 bases and J by 0 bases, with 6 bases left in between. The CDR3 consists of 14 residues. Germline V gives CDR1 SGHRS, CDR2 YFSETQ. The DNA of the CDR3 is TGCGCCAGCAGCTTGGTGGGTCTGAACACTGAAGCTTTCTTT. Residues: CASSLVGLNTEAFF.

The chain links TRBV27 to TRBJ1-2; D unresolved. Germline V gene data show CDR1 as MNHEY and CDR2 as SMNVEV (reference sequence). Trimming pared 0 bases from V and 4 bases from J, leaving 9 bases between. The CDR3 has 14 amino acids. In DNA, the CDR3 is TGTGCCAGCAGTTTATCGCGGGGAATCTATGGCTACACCTTC. It encodes CASSLSRGIYGYTF.

This chain connects TRBV30 to TRBJ1-3, with D uncertain. The CDR3 totals 11 residues. V gave up 7 bases and J gave up 13 bases, with 17 bases separating them. Per the germline V gene, CDR1 is GTSNPN and CDR2 is SVGIG (reference sequence). The chain's CDR3 is CAFSLERRIYF. DNA for the CDR3: TGTGCCTTTTCTCTGGAAAGGAGGATATATTTT.

V usage is TRBV27 and J usage is TRBJ2-7; unclear D gene. Germline lookup yields CDR1 MNHEY and CDR2 SMNVEV (reference sequence). The CDR3 length is 15 residues. V was trimmed by 5 bases and J by 7 bases, leaving 21 bases between them. CDR3 bases: TGTGCCAGCAGTCCCACCCACAGCCAATTGAGGGAGCAGTACTTC. This codes for CASSPTHSQLREQYF.

The sample holds a few counts of this clone. The V and J genes are TRBV2 and TRBJ2-7; tentatively, D is TRBD2 (5 bases). V lost 7 bases, J lost 4 bases, and 17 bases lay in between. CDR1 is SNHLY, CDR2 FYNNEI, per germline. This CDR3 region has 14 residues. In DNA, the CDR3 is TGTGCCAGCATCCGGGAAGAGGGCAGATACGAGCAGTACTTC. Translation gives CASIREEGRYEQYF.

The chain links TRBV7-2 to TRBJ2-1; 13 nucleotides align to TRBD2. This CDR3 is built from 19 residues. Germline assignment: CDR1 SGHTA and CDR2 FQGNSA. With 5 bases clipped from V and 8 bases from J, the junction kept 18 bases outside the gene matches. The CDR3 DNA follows: TGTGCCAGCAGCCCATTACTAGCGGGAGGGATTAAAACAGCCCATGAGCAGTTCTTC. It encodes CASSPLLAGGIKTAHEQFF.

This chain links TRBV19 with TRBJ1-2; D is uncertain. V was trimmed by 9 bases and J by 1 base, leaving 24 bases between them. Per the germline V gene, CDR1 is LNHDA and CDR2 is SQIVND (reference sequence). The CDR3 spans 17 residues. The CDR3: CASQRDLDPTLNYGYTF. The CDR3 bases are TGTGCCAGCCAACGAGATCTAGACCCGACACTTAACTATGGCTACACCTTC.

This clone showed up just a few times. V and J are TRBV20-1 and TRBJ2-1; D is unclear. Trimming pared 3 bases from V and 9 bases from J, leaving 9 bases between. The CDR3 is 11 residues long. Germline V gene data show CDR1 as DFQATT and CDR2 as SNEGSKA (reference sequence). The CDR3 loop reads CSASRVREQFF. DNA of the CDR3: TGCAGTGCTAGTAGGGTGCGTGAGCAGTTCTTC.

The chain recombines TRBV5-6 with TRBJ2-1, with TRBD2 identical over 10 bases. Germline CDR1 and CDR2: SGHDT and YYEEEE. The junction had 6 bases not matched to a gene; V was cut back by 0 bases and J by 3 bases. This CDR3 comprises 17 residues. CDR3 nucleotides: TGTGCCAGCAGCTTGGCCAAGGCTAGCGGGAGCTACAATGAGCAGTTCTTC. Translation gives CASSLAKASGSYNEQFF.

V and J are TRBV27 and TRBJ1-5, with D possibly being TRBD1 (5 bases). This CDR3 has 15 residues. V dropped 6 bases and J dropped 3 bases, with 15 bases sitting between them. Per germline, CDR1 MNHEY and CDR2 SMNVEV (reference sequence). The chain's CDR3 is CASSEPGSHNQPQHF. The CDR3 DNA sequence: TGTGCCAGCAGCGAGCCAGGGTCCCACAATCAGCCCCAGCATTTT.

The J gene is TRBJ1-3, the V gene TRBV7-2, with D possibly being TRBD1 (5 bases). Trimming took 1 base from V and 0 from J, leaving 7 bases between them. Germline CDR1 is SGHTA and CDR2 is FQGNSA. The CDR3 spans 15 residues. The CDR3, as DNA: TGTGCCAGCAGCTTAGTTGGGGGCTCTGGAAACACCATATATTTT. This sequence encodes CASSLVGGSGNTIYF.

The V and J genes are TRBV18 and TRBJ2-7; 9 nucleotides align to TRBD1. Germline V gives CDR1 KGHSH, CDR2 LQKENI. This CDR3 has 14 residues. J was trimmed by 2 bases and V by 5 bases; bases with no gene match: 4. The CDR3 here is CASSSGQGTYEQYF. The CDR3 DNA reads as TGTGCCAGCTCATCGGGACAGGGCACCTACGAGCAGTACTTC. The entire variable domain, with the rest obtained from reference TRBV18 and TRBJ2-7, is as follows: NAGVMQNPRHLVRRRGQEARLRCSPMKGHSHVYWYRQLPEEGLKFMVYLQKENIIDESGMPKERFSAEFPKEGPSILRIQQVVRGDSAAYFCASSSGQGTYEQYFGPGTRLTVT.

V gene TRBV28 combines with J gene TRBJ1-2; no clear D. This CDR3 comprises 13 residues. The V end lost 8 bases, the J end lost 4 bases, and 14 bases lay between the germline ends. Germline CDR1 reads MDHEN; CDR2 reads SYDVKM. The CDR3 DNA reads TGTGCCAGCGTCGGGTTTCAGCCCTATGGCTACACCTTC. Translating gives CASVGFQPYGYTF.

The genes are TRBV10-3 and TRBJ2-7, with 8 bases aligning to TRBD1. Germline CDR1 ENHRY, CDR2 SYGVKD. The CDR3 runs to 12 residues. The V segment lost 6 bases and the J segment 6 bases; nucleotides outside the gene matches: 4. The CDR3 DNA reads TGTGCCATCAGCCGACAGGGGCGCGAGCAGTACTTC. The encoded protein is CAISRQGREQYF.

This chain joins TRBV6-1 and TRBJ1-6; the D gene is possibly TRBD1 (6 bases). Deletions cut 5 bases from V and 7 bases from J, with 12 bases between. This CDR3 comprises 14 residues. Germline V gives CDR1 MNHNS, CDR2 SASEGT. The CDR3 loop is CASSPGQRNSPLHF. DNA of the CDR3: TGTGCCAGCAGTCCTGGACAGAGAAATTCACCCCTCCACTTT.

The chain has TRBV11-2 and TRBJ2-7; the D call may be TRBD1 or TRBD2 (5 bases each). V lost 8 bases and J lost 3, with 8 bases in between. This CDR3 is built from 11 residues. Germline values: CDR1 SGHAT, CDR2 FQNNGV. In DNA, the CDR3 is TGTGCCAGCGGGACGTTCTACGAGCAGTACTTC. It specifies CASGTFYEQYF.

This clone was found once. This sequence joins TRBV2 and TRBJ2-7; no clear D. Germline V lookup: CDR1 SNHLY, CDR2 FYNNEI. The CDR3 is 13 residues long. V lost 2 bases and J 6 bases, leaving 11 bases between the germline ends. The CDR3 region is CASSELESSEQYF. The CDR3 DNA is TGTGCCAGCAGTGAATTGGAATCTTCCGAGCAGTACTTC.

This clone occurred once. The V call is TRBV6-5, the J call TRBJ1-1, with D possibly TRBD1 on 5 matching bases. The V gene's germline CDR1 is MNHEY and CDR2 SVGAGI. The germline V and J ends were trimmed by 3 bases and 0 bases, with 11 bases remaining between them. CDR3 length: 15 amino acids. The CDR3 nucleotides read TGTGCCAGCAGTTATGGTTGGGGGTTGAACACTGAAGCTTTCTTT. It yields the protein CASSYGWGLNTEAFF.